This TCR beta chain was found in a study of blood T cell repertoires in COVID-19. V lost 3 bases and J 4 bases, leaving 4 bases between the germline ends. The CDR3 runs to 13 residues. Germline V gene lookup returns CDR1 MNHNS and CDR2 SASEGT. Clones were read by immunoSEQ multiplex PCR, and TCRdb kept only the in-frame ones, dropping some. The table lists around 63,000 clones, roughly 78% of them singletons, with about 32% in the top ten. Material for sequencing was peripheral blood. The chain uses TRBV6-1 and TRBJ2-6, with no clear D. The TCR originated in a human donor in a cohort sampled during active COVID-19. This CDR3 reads CASSDRGANVLTF. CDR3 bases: TGTGCCAGCAGTGACAGGGGGGCCAACGTCCTGACTTTC.